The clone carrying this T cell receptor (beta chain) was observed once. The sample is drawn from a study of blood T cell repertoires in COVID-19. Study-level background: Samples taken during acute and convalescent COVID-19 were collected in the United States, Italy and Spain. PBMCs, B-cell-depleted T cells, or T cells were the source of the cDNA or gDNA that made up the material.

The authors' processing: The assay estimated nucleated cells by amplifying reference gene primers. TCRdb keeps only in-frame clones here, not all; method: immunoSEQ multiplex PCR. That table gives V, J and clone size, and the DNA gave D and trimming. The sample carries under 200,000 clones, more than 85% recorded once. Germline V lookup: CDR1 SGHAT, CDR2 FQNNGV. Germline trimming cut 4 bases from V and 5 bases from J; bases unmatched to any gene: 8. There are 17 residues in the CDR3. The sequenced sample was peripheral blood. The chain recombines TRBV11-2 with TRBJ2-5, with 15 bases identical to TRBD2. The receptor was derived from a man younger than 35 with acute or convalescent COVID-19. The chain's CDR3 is CASSSGLAGGSRETQYF. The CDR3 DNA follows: TGTGCCAGCAGCTCAGGACTAGCGGGGGGGTCCCGCGAGACCCAGTACTTC.